Listed here are 21 T cell receptor beta chains from one sample, sequenced in a study of shared T cell receptors in the human thymus. The table came from immunoSEQ multiplex PCR; TCRdb's copy has only in-frame clones and leaves some out. The table has about 380,000 clones, 85% to 95% seen once. Input material: thymocytes. The receptors come from a human donor.

This clone was seen only once. The chain has TRBV20-1 and TRBJ1-2, with TRBD1 as a possible D gene (6 bases). Trimming shortened V by 8 bases and J by 6 bases, and 13 bases separated the two germline ends. The CDR3 is 11 amino acids. Germline CDR1 and CDR2: DFQATT and SNEGSKA (reference sequence). In DNA, the CDR3 is TGCAGTCCACAGGGCGTACATGGCTACACCTTC. It specifies CSPQGVHGYTF.

This clone showed up just a few times. The chain recombines TRBV6-5 with TRBJ2-7; no clear D. V shed 2 bases and J shed 3 bases, with 14 bases lying between them. Germline-derived CDR1 and CDR2 are MNHEY and SVGAGI. CDR3 length equals 15 residues. CDR3 in DNA: TGTGCCAGCAGTTACAGACCCAACACCTACTACGAGCAGTACTTC. Protein: CASSYRPNTYYEQYF.

This clone was seen a handful of times. This chain links TRBV4-1 with TRBJ1-1; D gene unclear. This CDR3 comprises 16 residues. V was clipped by 1 base and J by 0 bases, with 12 bases between them. From germline, CDR1 is MGHRA and CDR2 YSYEKL. Here the CDR3 reads CASSQVRQGMNTEAFF. The CDR3 DNA reads TGCGCCAGCAGCCAAGTCCGCCAAGGTATGAACACTGAAGCTTTCTTT.

The CDR3 here is CSAGFSVEAFF. In nucleotides, the CDR3 is TGCAGTGCCGGGTTCTCTGTGGAAGCTTTCTTT. The rearrangement links TRBV20-1 to TRBJ1-1, with unresolved D. V was trimmed by 6 bases and J by 8 bases, leaving 13 bases between them. The CDR3 covers 11 residues. CDR1 is DFQATT and CDR2 is SNEGSKA in the germline V gene (reference sequence).

The chain is built from TRBV18 and TRBJ2-1; 7 bases are a match to TRBD2. The V segment lost 3 bases and the J segment 7 bases; nucleotides outside the gene matches: 15. The CDR3 is 17 amino acids. Germline values: CDR1 KGHSH, CDR2 LQKENI. DNA for the CDR3: TGTGCCAGCTCACCCCTCCGAGGGGTGGGAGGGAGGAATGAGCAGTTCTTC. It is translated as CASSPLRGVGGRNEQFF.

The V call is TRBV19, the J call TRBJ2-2; TRBD1 is a possible D gene (8 bases). CDR1 LNHDA and CDR2 SQIVND come from the germline V gene (reference sequence). CDR3 length equals 17 residues. The V end lost 6 bases, the J end lost 3 bases, and 20 bases lay between the germline ends. The CDR3 here is CASSPGRTGGDTGELFF. CDR3 DNA: TGTGCCAGTAGCCCCGGACGAACAGGGGGGGACACCGGGGAGCTGTTTTTT. The whole variable domain, remainder taken from reference TRBV19 and TRBJ2-2, is DGGITQSPKYLFRKEGQNVTLSCEQNLNHDAMYWYRQDPGQGLRLIYYSQIVNDFQKGDIAEGYSVSREKKESFPLTVTSAQKNPTAFYLCASSPGRTGGDTGELFFGEGSRLTVL.

The chain's CDR3 is CASSLPRTGTSGTEAFF. The CDR3 DNA reads as TGTGCCAGCAGCTTACCCCGGACAGGGACTTCAGGCACTGAAGCTTTCTTT. The chain uses TRBV7-9 and TRBJ1-1, with TRBD1 matching 8 bases. The germline V gene has CDR1 SEHNR and CDR2 FQNEAQ (reference sequence). Trimming cost V 2 bases and J 4 bases; bases outside gene matches: 12. The CDR3 is made up of 17 amino acids.

The chain is built from TRBV30 and TRBJ2-1; D not resolved. CDR1 and CDR2 (germline): GTSNPN, SVGIG (reference sequence). The CDR3 has 15 residues. Trimming removed 2 bases from V and 4 bases from J, with 15 bases in between. The CDR3 sequence is CAWSRSADPYNEQFF. The CDR3 DNA reads as TGTGCCTGGAGTAGAAGCGCTGACCCTTACAATGAGCAGTTCTTC.

DNA of the CDR3: TGCGCCAGCAGCCAAGACCCCATGTCACAGGGCCCAACTAATGAAAAACTGTTTTTT. This codes for CASSQDPMSQGPTNEKLFF. The chain employs TRBV4-1 and TRBJ1-4; tentative D call: TRBD1 (6 bases). Germline V gene data show CDR1 as MGHRA and CDR2 as YSYEKL. Trimming stripped 0 bases from V and 0 bases from J, with 17 bases between. The CDR3 runs to 19 residues.

The chain couples TRBV27 to TRBJ1-4; D is ambiguous. Germline V gene sequence: CDR1 MNHEY, CDR2 SMNVEV (reference sequence). The V end lost 6 bases, the J end lost 1 base, and 3 bases lay between the germline ends. The CDR3 covers 12 residues. CDR3 sequence (DNA): TGTGCCAGCAGGGGAACTAATGAAAAACTGTTTTTT. It is translated as CASRGTNEKLFF.

J is TRBJ1-1 and V is TRBV19, with D tentatively TRBD1 (5 bases). CDR1 and CDR2 from the germline V gene are LNHDA and SQIVND (reference sequence). This CDR3 comprises 12 residues. Trimming shortened V by 4 bases and J by 4 bases, and 7 bases separated the two germline ends. CDR3 sequence (DNA): TGTGCCAGTAGTAGGGACCGCACTGAAGCTTTCTTT. Translation: CASSRDRTEAFF. Full variable domain (missing parts from reference TRBV19 and TRBJ1-1): DGGITQSPKYLFRKEGQNVTLSCEQNLNHDAMYWYRQDPGQGLRLIYYSQIVNDFQKGDIAEGYSVSREKKESFPLTVTSAQKNPTAFYLCASSRDRTEAFFGQGTRLTVV.

The V gene is TRBV19, the J gene TRBJ2-5, with 9 bases aligning to TRBD2. Germline V CDR1 and CDR2: LNHDA, SQIVND (reference sequence). Trimming removed 3 bases from V and 4 bases from J; junction bases left unmatched: 9. The CDR3 spans 16 residues. CDR3 in amino acids: CASSISLAGRSETQYF. CDR3 DNA sequence: TGTGCCAGTAGTATCTCGCTAGCGGGGAGGTCAGAGACCCAGTACTTC.

Only one count was recorded for this clone. The chain joins TRBV4-2 to TRBJ2-3, with 9 bases aligning to TRBD2. Germline CDR1 LGHNA, CDR2 YNFKEQ. The CDR3 runs to 21 residues. V dropped 1 base and J dropped 1; count of bases not matched to a gene: 18. CDR3 protein: CASSQVAGGPKGFLGTDTQYF. As DNA, the CDR3 is TGTGCCAGCAGCCAAGTTGCGGGAGGGCCAAAGGGTTTTCTAGGCACAGATACGCAGTATTTT.

The chain carries TRBV28 and TRBJ2-7, with TRBD2 matching over 10 bases. The germline CDR1 and CDR2 sequences are MDHEN and SYDVKM. The CDR3 extends over 12 amino acids. With V trimmed by 6 bases and J by 12 bases, 8 bases remained unmatched. The CDR3 bases are TGTGCCAGCAGACCAACTAGCGGGAATCTGTACTTC. As protein: CASRPTSGNLYF.

Notes on this clone: The same CDR3 arises from other DNA sequences in this sample as well. CDR3 region: CASLGGLEQYF. The CDR3 DNA reads TGTGCCAGCTTGGGGGGGCTCGAGCAGTACTTC. The genes are TRBV28 and TRBJ2-7; TRBD2 might be the D (7 bases). Trimming removed 8 bases from V and 6 bases from J, with 11 bases in between. The CDR3 has 11 amino acids. The V gene's germline CDR1 is MDHEN and CDR2 SYDVKM.

The V call is TRBV29-1, the J call TRBJ1-1; perhaps TRBD1 as D (5 bases). Between the trimmed V and J ends, which lost 0 bases and 4 bases, there was a span of 12 bases. Germline V gene data show CDR1 as SQVTM and CDR2 as ANQGSEA. CDR3 length: 14 amino acids. The DNA for the CDR3 is TGCAGCGTTGAAGATTCTGGGACCGGCACTGAAGCTTTCTTT. It is translated as CSVEDSGTGTEAFF.

The chain joins TRBV15 to TRBJ2-1; 8 bases match TRBD2. Germline values: CDR1 LNHNV, CDR2 YYDKDF (reference sequence). This CDR3 spans 16 amino acids. V dropped 5 bases and J dropped 3; count of bases not matched to a gene: 9. The CDR3 DNA follows: TGTGCCACCAGCGGAACTCTGAGCGGGAGCTACAATGAGCAGTTCTTC. It is translated as CATSGTLSGSYNEQFF.

V and J are TRBV30 and TRBJ2-1, with 14 bases matching TRBD2. V lost 4 bases, J lost 7 bases, and 3 bases stayed unmatched. Germline V gives CDR1 GTSNPN, CDR2 SVGIG (reference sequence). The CDR3 loop spans 14 amino acids. The CDR3 is CAWKGLAGVNEQFF. Written as DNA, the CDR3 is TGTGCCTGGAAGGGACTAGCGGGAGTAAATGAGCAGTTCTTC.

Regarding this clone: The identical CDR3 is also encoded by other nucleotide sequences in the sample. The chain couples TRBV20-1 to TRBJ2-7, with no clear D. V gave up 1 base and J gave up 5 bases, with 3 bases separating them. Germline CDR1 reads DFQATT; CDR2 reads SNEGSKA (reference sequence). The CDR3 loop spans 10 amino acids. CDR3 sequence: CSARVHEQYF. The CDR3 nucleotides read TGCAGTGCTAGAGTCCACGAGCAGTACTTC.

The rearrangement uses TRBV28 and TRBJ1-1; no definite D call. The V and J ends lost 3 bases and 4 bases respectively, with 18 bases between them. Germline loops: CDR1 MDHEN, CDR2 SYDVKM. This CDR3 is 16 amino acids long. CDR3 coding DNA: TGTGCCAGCAGTTTCCCAAGGAGGGCGGATCGCACTGAAGCTTTCTTT. Translating it yields CASSFPRRADRTEAFF. The entire variable domain, with the rest obtained from reference TRBV28 and TRBJ1-1, is as follows: DVKVTQSSRYLVKRTGEKVFLECVQDMDHENMFWYRQDPGLGLRLIYFSYDVKMKEKGDIPEGYSVSREKKERFSLILESASTNQTSMYLCASSFPRRADRTEAFFGQGTRLTVV.

The rearrangement links TRBV10-1 to TRBJ1-3; no reliable D call. Trimming pared 6 bases from V and 1 base from J, leaving 16 bases between. The CDR3 spans 16 residues. CDR1 and CDR2 (germline): WNHNN, SYGVQD (reference sequence). CDR3: CASRNPRSLSGNTIYF. The CDR3 DNA sequence: TGCGCCAGCAGGAACCCACGGAGTCTTTCTGGAAACACCATATATTTT.